There are many counts of the clone carrying this TCR beta chain. Its antigen remains unidentified. The data originate from a study of T cell repertoires in cytomegalovirus infection. Study-level results: CMV-specific TCR beta clonotypes restricted by HLA-C dominated the ex vivo response.

TCRdb reprocessed the reads with MiXCR, giving one entry per CDR3 protein. The data contain around 280,000 distinct CDR3 sequences, roughly a tenth of them singletons. The receptor's source is a human donor in good health (CMV status not recorded). Some clones in this sample may be carry-over from other donors' samples. Sequencing used PBMCs.

CDR3 in DNA: TGTGCCAGCAGTGATTTTAGCATAGGGGGACGGAACACTGAAGCTTTCTTT. It is translated as CASSDFSIGGRNTEAFF. The J gene is TRBJ1-1, the V gene TRBV25-1; D is possibly TRBD1 (6 bases). The V end lost 3 bases, the J end lost 1 base, and 18 bases lay between the germline ends. CDR3 size: 17 residues. The germline gives CDR1 MGHDK, CDR2 SYGVNS.